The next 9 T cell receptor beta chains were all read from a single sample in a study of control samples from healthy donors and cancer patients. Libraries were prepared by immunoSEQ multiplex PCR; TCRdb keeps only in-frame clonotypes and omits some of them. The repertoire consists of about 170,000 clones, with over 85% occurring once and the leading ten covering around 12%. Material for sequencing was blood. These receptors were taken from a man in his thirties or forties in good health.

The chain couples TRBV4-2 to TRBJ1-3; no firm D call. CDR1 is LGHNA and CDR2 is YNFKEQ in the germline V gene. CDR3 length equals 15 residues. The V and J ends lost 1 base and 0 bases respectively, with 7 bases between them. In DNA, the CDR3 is TGTGCCAGCAGCCAAGGTCAGAGCTCTGGAAACACCATATATTTT. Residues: CASSQGQSSGNTIYF.

CDR3 in amino acids: CASSSGQGVAEQYF. The CDR3 nucleotides read TGTGCCAGCAGCTCGGGACAGGGGGTCGCCGAGCAGTACTTC. V usage is TRBV2 and J usage is TRBJ2-7, with 11 bases lining up with TRBD1. The CDR3 length is 14 residues. V trimming: 6 bases; J trimming: 6 bases; junction bases outside the gene matches: 7. Germline values: CDR1 SNHLY, CDR2 FYNNEI.

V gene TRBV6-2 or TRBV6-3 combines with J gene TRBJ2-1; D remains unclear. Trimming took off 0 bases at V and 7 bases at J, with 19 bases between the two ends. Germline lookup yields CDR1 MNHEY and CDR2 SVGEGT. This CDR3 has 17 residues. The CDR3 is CASSYSNSPTYPNEQFF. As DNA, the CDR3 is TGTGCCAGCAGTTACTCGAATAGCCCCACTTATCCTAATGAGCAGTTCTTC.

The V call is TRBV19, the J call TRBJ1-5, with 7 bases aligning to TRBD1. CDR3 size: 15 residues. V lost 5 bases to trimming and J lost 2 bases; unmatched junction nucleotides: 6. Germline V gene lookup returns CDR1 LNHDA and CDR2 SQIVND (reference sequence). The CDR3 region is CASSRQGGGNQPQHF. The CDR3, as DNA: TGTGCCAGTAGTCGACAGGGTGGTGGCAATCAGCCCCAGCATTTT.

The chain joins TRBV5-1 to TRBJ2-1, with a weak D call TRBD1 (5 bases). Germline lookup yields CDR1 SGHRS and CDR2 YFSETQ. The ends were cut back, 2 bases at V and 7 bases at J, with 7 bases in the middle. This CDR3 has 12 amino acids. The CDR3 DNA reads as TGCGCCAGCAGCTTTGGGGCGAATGAGCAGTTCTTC. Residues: CASSFGANEQFF. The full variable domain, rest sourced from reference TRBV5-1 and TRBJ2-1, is KAGVTQTPRYLIKTRGQQVTLSCSPISGHRSVSWYQQTPGQGLQFLFEYFSETQRNKGNFPGRFSGRQFSNSRSEMNVSTLELGDSALYLCASSFGANEQFFGPGTRLTVL.

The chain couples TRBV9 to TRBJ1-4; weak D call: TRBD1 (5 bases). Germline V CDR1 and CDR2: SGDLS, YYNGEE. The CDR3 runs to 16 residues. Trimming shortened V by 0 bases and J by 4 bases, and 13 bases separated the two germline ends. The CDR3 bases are TGTGCCAGCAGCGTAGGACACAAGGGGAGTAATGAAAAACTGTTTTTT. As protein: CASSVGHKGSNEKLFF.

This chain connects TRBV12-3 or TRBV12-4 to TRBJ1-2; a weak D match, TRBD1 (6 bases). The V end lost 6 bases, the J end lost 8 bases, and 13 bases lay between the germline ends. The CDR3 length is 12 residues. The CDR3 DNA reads TGTGCCAGCAGCCAGGGGTCGCCGGGCTACACCTTC. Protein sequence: CASSQGSPGYTF.

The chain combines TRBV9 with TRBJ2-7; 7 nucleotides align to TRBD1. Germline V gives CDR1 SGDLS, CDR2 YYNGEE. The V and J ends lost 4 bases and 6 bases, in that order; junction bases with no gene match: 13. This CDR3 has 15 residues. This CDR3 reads CASSLKTGIRLEQYF. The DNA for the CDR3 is TGTGCCAGCAGCCTCAAGACAGGGATAAGGCTCGAGCAGTACTTC.

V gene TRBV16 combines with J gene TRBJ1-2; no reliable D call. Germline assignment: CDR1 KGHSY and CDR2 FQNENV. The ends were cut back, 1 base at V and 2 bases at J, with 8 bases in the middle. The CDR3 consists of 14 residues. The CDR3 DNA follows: TGTGCCAGCAGCCAATTTGGGGAAAACTATGGCTACACCTTC. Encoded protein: CASSQFGENYGYTF.